Following are 15 T cell receptor beta chains from one sample sequenced in a study of kidney transplant recipient with SARS-CoV-2 infection. TCRdb used MiXCR to reprocess the reads, holding one entry per CDR3 protein. The table lists 200,000 to 250,000 distinct CDR3 sequences, 25% to 30% of them singletons. The sample was a blood sample, taken at baseline and between days 110 and 120 from a kidney transplant recipient. The receptors originated from a young adult male patient who had COVID-19 and was a kidney transplant recipient. Some T cells may be supplied by the graft donor.

This clonotype was found many times. V gene TRBV12-3 or TRBV12-4 combines with J gene TRBJ2-5; D perhaps matches TRBD2 (6 bases). V was shortened by 6 bases and J by 4 bases, with 15 bases between the two germline ends. CDR3 size: 14 residues. The CDR3 nucleotides read TGTGCCAGCAGGTCGGAGGGTAGCGGAGAGACCCAGTACTTC. It encodes CASRSEGSGETQYF.

As to this clonotype: A much larger clonotype is one base distant, so this may be a read error. J is TRBJ1-2 and V is TRBV28, with no clear D. Germline lookup yields CDR1 MDHEN and CDR2 SYDVKM. The CDR3 is 11 amino acids. The chain's CDR3 is CAGSFEGGYTF. The CDR3 DNA is TGTGCCGGCAGTTTCGAGGGTGGCTACACCTTC.

In this sample, this clonotype turned up many times. The rearrangement uses TRBV4-3 and TRBJ2-2; possible D gene TRBD1, 5 bases. The CDR3 consists of 17 residues. V lost 4 bases and J 1 base, leaving 16 bases between the germline ends. CDR1 and CDR2 from the germline V gene are LGHNA and YSLEER. The CDR3 DNA follows: TGCGCCAGCAGCCGACAGAGCGTCGCAGGGAACACCGGGGAGCTGTTTTTT. This codes for CASSRQSVAGNTGELFF.

This clonotype came up many times. This chain joins TRBV11-2 and TRBJ2-5; D is perhaps TRBD1 or TRBD2 (6 bases each). The V gene's germline CDR1 is SGHAT and CDR2 FQNNGV. Trimming removed 8 bases at V and 0 bases at J, with 16 bases between. This CDR3 is 15 amino acids long. The CDR3 DNA reads TGTGCCAGCGGCCGGGGGCAGATGTACCAAGAGACCCAGTACTTC. Protein: CASGRGQMYQETQYF.

About this clonotype itself: A much larger clone differs from this one at a single base, so this may be a read error. The V and J genes are TRBV30 and TRBJ2-7; a weak D match, TRBD2 (5 bases). Germline V gene sequence: CDR1 GTSNPN, CDR2 SVGIG (reference sequence). The length of the CDR3 is 13 residues. CDR3 sequence reads: CAGESGLTYEQHF. CDR3 bases: TGTGCCGGGGAAAGCGGACTCACCTACGAGCAGCACTTC.

Concerning this clonotype itself: One base away lies a much larger clone, so this may be a sequencing read error. The chain combines TRBV7-2 with TRBJ1-6; 8 bases are a match to TRBD1. This CDR3 has 16 amino acids. CDR1 and CDR2 from the germline V gene are SGHTA and FQGNSA. The CDR3 spells CASGLAPGTGKSPLHF. CDR3 sequence (DNA): TGTGCCAGCGGCTTAGCGCCAGGGACAGGAAAGTCACCCCTCCACTTT. The full variable domain, in which reference TRBV7-2 and TRBJ1-6 provide the parts outside the CDR3, is GAGVSQSPSNKVTEKGKDVELRCDPISGHTALYWYRQSLGQGLEFLIYFQGNSAPDKSGLPSDRFSAERTGGSVSTLTIQRTQQEDSAVYLCASGLAPGTGKSPLHFGNGTRLTVT.

The table lists this clonotype with many counts. This sequence joins TRBV10-2 and TRBJ1-2; D gene unclear. Trimming stripped 5 bases from V and 4 bases from J, with 23 bases between. Germline V gene sequence: CDR1 WSHSY, CDR2 SAAADI. The CDR3 length is 17 residues. The CDR3 DNA follows: TGCGCCAGCAGTTGGGTGGCCACTTCTAGAAAGACCTATGGCTACACCTTC. Translated: CASSWVATSRKTYGYTF.

The chain joins TRBV7-2 to TRBJ1-2; D unclear. From germline, CDR1 is SGHTA and CDR2 FQGNSA. The CDR3 is 17 amino acids. V lost 5 bases, J lost 4 bases, and 23 bases lay in between. Here the CDR3 reads CASSRRARDGKAYGYTF. The CDR3 bases are TGTGCCAGCAGCAGGCGAGCCAGAGACGGAAAGGCCTATGGCTACACCTTC.

For this clonotype: A much larger clone lies a single base off, so this may be a read error. The rearrangement uses TRBV27 and TRBJ1-4; 8 nucleotides line up with TRBD1. CDR3 size: 14 residues. The V gene's germline CDR1 is MNHEY and CDR2 SMNVEV (reference sequence). The DNA of the CDR3 is TGTGCCGGCAGTTACGGGACAGGAAATGAAAAACTGTTTTTT. Protein: CAGSYGTGNEKLFF.

This clonotype was observed at least ten times. The rearrangement joins TRBV21-1 to TRBJ2-3. TRBV21-1 has pseudogene status. The CDR3 extends over 17 amino acids. As DNA, the CDR3 is TGTGCCAGCAGAAGGTCAATAGCTACAGTCATGCAAGATACGCAGTATTTT. Residues: CASRRSIATVMQDTQYF.

This clonotype has at least ten counts. The rearrangement uses TRBV25-1 and TRBJ1-2; D is ambiguous. The germline gives CDR1 MGHDK, CDR2 SYGVNS. The V end was cut by 5 bases, the J end by 4 bases, with 23 bases between. CDR3 size: 17 residues. CDR3 sequence: CASSTDIELGKTYGYTF. CDR3 DNA: TGTGCCAGCAGTACAGATATAGAACTGGGAAAGACCTATGGCTACACCTTC.

On this clonotype itself: This sequence may be a read error, since a much larger clone differs from it by one base. The chain is built from TRBV3-1 and TRBJ2-5; the D is unclear. Trimming cost V 5 bases and J 8 bases, with 27 bases left between them. This CDR3 has 17 amino acids. CDR1 is LGHDT and CDR2 is YNNKEL in the germline V gene (reference sequence). The CDR3 DNA sequence: TGTGCCAGCAGCACGTCGGATCCCATTTCTTTCTCTGATACCCAGTACTTC. This codes for CASSTSDPISFSDTQYF.

This clonotype was observed many times. This rearrangement joins TRBV8-2 to TRBJ1-2. TRBV8-2 is assigned pseudogene status. The CDR3 has 16 amino acids. The CDR3 DNA follows: TGTGGCAGTTGTAAATCTGATAGCCGAAAGACCTATGGCTACACCTTC. Encoded protein: CGSCKSDSRKTYGYTF.

This clonotype was observed at least ten times. This chain uses TRBV19 with TRBJ1-1; D call uncertain. This CDR3 is built from 13 residues. Trimming pared 1 base from V and 2 bases from J, leaving 5 bases between. CDR1 is LNHDA and CDR2 is SQIVND in the germline V gene (reference sequence). The CDR3 sequence is CASSIGRNTEAFF. DNA for the CDR3: TGTGCCAGTAGTATAGGACGAAACACTGAAGCTTTCTTT.

The V call is TRBV5-8, the J call TRBJ2-3; 7 positions match TRBD1. CDR1 and CDR2 (germline): SGHTS, YDEGEE. V lost 3 bases and J lost 8; bases outside the gene matches: 9. This CDR3 spans 14 amino acids. The DNA for the CDR3 is TGTGCCAGCAGCTCTTCCGGGACAGTAGCTACGCAGTATTTT. Translation: CASSSSGTVATQYF.